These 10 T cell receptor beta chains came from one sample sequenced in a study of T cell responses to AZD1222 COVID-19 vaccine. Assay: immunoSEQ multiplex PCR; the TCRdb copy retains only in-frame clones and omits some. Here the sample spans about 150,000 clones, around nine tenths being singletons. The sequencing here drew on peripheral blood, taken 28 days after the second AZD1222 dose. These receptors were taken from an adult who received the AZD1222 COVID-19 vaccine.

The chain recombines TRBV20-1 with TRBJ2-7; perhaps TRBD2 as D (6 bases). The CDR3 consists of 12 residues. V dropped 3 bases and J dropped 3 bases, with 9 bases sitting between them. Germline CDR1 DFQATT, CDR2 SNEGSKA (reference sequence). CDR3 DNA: TGCAGTGCTAGTTCCGGGGGCTACGAGCAGTACTTC. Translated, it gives CSASSGGYEQYF.

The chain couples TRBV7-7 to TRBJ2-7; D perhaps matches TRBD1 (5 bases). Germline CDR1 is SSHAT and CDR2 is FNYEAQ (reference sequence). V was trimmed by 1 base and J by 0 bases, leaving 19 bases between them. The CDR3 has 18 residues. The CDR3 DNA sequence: TGTGCCAGCAGCTTAGTGGTTGAAGGGCAGGGTCCCTCCTACGAGCAGTACTTC. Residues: CASSLVVEGQGPSYEQYF. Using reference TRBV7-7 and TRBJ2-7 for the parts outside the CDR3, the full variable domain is GAGVSQSPRYKVTKRGQDVTLRCDPISSHATLYWYQQALGQGPEFLTYFNYEAQPDKSGLPSDRFSAERPEGSISTLTIQRTEQRDSAMYRCASSLVVEGQGPSYEQYFGPGTRLTVT.

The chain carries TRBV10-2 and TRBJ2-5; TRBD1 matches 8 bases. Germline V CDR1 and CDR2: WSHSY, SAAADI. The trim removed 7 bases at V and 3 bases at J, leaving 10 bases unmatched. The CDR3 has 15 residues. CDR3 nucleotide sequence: TGCGCCAGCACCCCGTTTTGGACAGGGAAAGAGACCCAGTACTTC. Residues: CASTPFWTGKETQYF.

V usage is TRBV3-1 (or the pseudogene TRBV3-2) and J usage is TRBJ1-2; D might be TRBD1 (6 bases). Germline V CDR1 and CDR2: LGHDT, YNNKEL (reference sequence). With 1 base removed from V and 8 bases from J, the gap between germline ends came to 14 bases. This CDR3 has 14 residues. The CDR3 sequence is CASSQGQNRGGYTF. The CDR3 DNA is TGTGCCAGCAGCCAAGGGCAGAATAGGGGGGGCTACACCTTC.

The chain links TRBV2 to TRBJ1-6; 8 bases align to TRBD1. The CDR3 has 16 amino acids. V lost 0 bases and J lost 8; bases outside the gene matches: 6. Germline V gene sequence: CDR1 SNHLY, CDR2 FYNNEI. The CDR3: CASSEAGQAPYSPLHF. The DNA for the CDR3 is TGTGCCAGCAGTGAAGCGGGACAGGCCCCGTATTCACCCCTCCACTTT.

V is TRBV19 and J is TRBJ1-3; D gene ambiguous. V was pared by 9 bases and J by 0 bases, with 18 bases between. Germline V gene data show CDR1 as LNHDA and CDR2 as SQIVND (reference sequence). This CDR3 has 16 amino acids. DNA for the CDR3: TGTGCCAGCGCCCCGGGAGGGAAACCCTCTGGAAACACCATATATTTT. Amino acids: CASAPGGKPSGNTIYF.

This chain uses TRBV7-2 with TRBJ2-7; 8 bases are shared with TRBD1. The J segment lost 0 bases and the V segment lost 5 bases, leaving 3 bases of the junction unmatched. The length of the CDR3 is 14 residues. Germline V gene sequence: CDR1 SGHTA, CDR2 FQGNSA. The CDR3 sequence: CASSETGASYEQYF. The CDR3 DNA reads TGTGCCAGCAGCGAGACAGGGGCCTCCTACGAGCAGTACTTC.

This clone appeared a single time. The CDR3 DNA reads as TGTGCCAGCAGCCTTACAACGACCGGGGAGCTGTTTTTT. Its translation: CASSLTTTGELFF. The chain couples TRBV11-3 to TRBJ2-2; no clear D. The length of the CDR3 is 13 residues. V dropped 5 bases and J dropped 5 bases, with 9 bases sitting between them. Looked up from germline, CDR1 is SGHNT and CDR2 is YENEEA.

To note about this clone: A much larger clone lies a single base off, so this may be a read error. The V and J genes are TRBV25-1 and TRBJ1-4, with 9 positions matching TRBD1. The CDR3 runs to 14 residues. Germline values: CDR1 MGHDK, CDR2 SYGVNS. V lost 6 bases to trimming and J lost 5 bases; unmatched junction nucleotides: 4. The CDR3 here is CASSAGTGNEKLFF. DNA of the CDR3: TGTGCCAGCAGCGCCGGGACAGGGAATGAAAAACTGTTTTTT.

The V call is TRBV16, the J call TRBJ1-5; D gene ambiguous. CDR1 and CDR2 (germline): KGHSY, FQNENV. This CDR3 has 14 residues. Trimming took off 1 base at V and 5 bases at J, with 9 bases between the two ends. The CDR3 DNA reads TGTGCCAGCAGCCAATTTCCCTCCCATCAGCCCCAGCATTTT. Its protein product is CASSQFPSHQPQHF.